The 5 T cell receptor beta chains below all came from one sample that was sequenced in a study of control samples from healthy donors and cancer patients. The assay was immunoSEQ multiplex PCR, and TCRdb's table has in-frame clones only and misses some. The data show fewer than 200,000 clones, with around nine tenths seen just once and approximately 4.9% held by the top ten. Sequencing used blood. These receptor sequences come from a woman in her 30s in good health.

The chain has TRBV7-2 and TRBJ2-3; D unclear. Germline CDR1 is SGHTA and CDR2 is FQGNSA. Trimming left V 1 base short and J 0 bases short, with 11 bases between. The CDR3 has 16 amino acids. The CDR3 DNA is TGTGCCAGCAGCTTAGGGATCTCGGCCAGCACAGATACGCAGTATTTT. Protein sequence: CASSLGISASTDTQYF.

CDR3: CASRPAGGSLTGELFF. In nucleotides, the CDR3 is TGTGCCAGCAGACCCGCGGGGGGCTCTTTAACCGGGGAGCTGTTTTTT. The V gene is TRBV14, the J gene TRBJ2-2; 8 positions agree with TRBD2. Germline values: CDR1 SGHDN, CDR2 FVKESK. The CDR3 covers 16 residues. V was clipped by 6 bases and J by 5 bases; unmatched bases: 11.

This chain uses TRBV15 with TRBJ2-5; D possibly corresponds to TRBD2 (6 bases). The germline V and J ends were trimmed by 0 bases and 6 bases, with 11 bases remaining between them. Germline loops: CDR1 LNHNV, CDR2 YYDKDF (reference sequence). This CDR3 contains 14 residues. CDR3 region: CATSRDRREQTQYF. CDR3 DNA sequence: TGTGCCACCAGCAGAGACAGACGGGAGCAGACCCAGTACTTC.

V is TRBV9 and J is TRBJ2-3, with D hard to call. Per the germline V gene, CDR1 is SGDLS and CDR2 is YYNGEE. V was cut by 4 bases and J by 0 bases, with 12 bases left in between. This CDR3 has 15 amino acids. CDR3 nucleotide sequence: TGTGCCAGCAGCCAATCTGGGATTAGCACAGATACGCAGTATTTT. It is translated as CASSQSGISTDTQYF. The variable domain in full, completed from reference TRBV9 and TRBJ2-3, reads DSGVTQTPKHLITATGQRVTLRCSPRSGDLSVYWYQQSLDQGLQFLIQYYNGEERAKGNILERFSAQQFPDLHSELNLSSLELGDSALYFCASSQSGISTDTQYFGPGTRLTVL.

This sequence joins TRBV10-1 and TRBJ2-3; 11 nucleotides align to TRBD2. The CDR3 totals 15 residues. Losses at the gene ends were 8 bases for V and 4 bases for J; bases not matched to a gene: 8. Germline loops: CDR1 WNHNN, CDR2 SYGVQD (reference sequence). The CDR3 nucleotides are TGCGCCAGCGGGCCTAGCGGGGGGTTCGCAGATACGCAGTATTTT. Protein sequence: CASGPSGGFADTQYF.